This TCR beta chain appears in the sequencing data of a study of radiotherapy plus CTLA-4 blockade in lung cancer. Study in general: In roughly 17% of patients, objective responses were seen; 31% had disease control.

Measured with immunoSEQ multiplex PCR; TCRdb has only the in-frame clones, and not every one. In the table there are 30,000 to 35,000 clones, approximately 70% of which are singletons. Per germline, CDR1 MGHRA and CDR2 YSYEKL. The CDR3 has 15 amino acids. Trimming left V 4 bases short and J 0 bases short, with 12 bases between. The TCR was taken from a human donor with non-small cell lung cancer who had stable disease on radiotherapy plus ipilimumab. This chain links TRBV4-1 with TRBJ1-1, with no clear D. Source: peripheral blood, taken from a patient treated with radiotherapy plus ipilimumab. The CDR3 reads CASSPPQFMNTEAFF. The CDR3 nucleotides are TGCGCCAGCAGCCCACCACAGTTCATGAACACTGAAGCTTTCTTT.